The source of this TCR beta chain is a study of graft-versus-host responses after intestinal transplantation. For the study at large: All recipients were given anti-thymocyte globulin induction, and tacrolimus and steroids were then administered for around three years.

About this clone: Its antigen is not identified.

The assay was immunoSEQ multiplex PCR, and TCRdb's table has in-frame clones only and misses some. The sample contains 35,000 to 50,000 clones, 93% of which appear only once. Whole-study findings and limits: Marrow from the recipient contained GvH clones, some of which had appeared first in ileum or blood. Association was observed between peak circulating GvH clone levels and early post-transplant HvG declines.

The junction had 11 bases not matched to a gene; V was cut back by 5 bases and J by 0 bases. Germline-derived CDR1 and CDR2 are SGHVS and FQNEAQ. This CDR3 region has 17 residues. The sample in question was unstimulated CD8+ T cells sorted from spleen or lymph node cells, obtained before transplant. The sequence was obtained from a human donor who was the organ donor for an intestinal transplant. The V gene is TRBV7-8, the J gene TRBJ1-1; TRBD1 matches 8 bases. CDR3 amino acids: CASSGRQGQFLNTEAFF. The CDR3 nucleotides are TGTGCCAGCAGCGGAAGACAGGGGCAGTTTCTGAACACTGAAGCTTTCTTT.